The 29 T cell receptor beta chains below all came from one sample that was sequenced in a study of T cell responses to AZD1222 COVID-19 vaccine. Produced via immunoSEQ multiplex PCR; TCRdb's table is partial and in-frame only. The sample includes approximately 110,000 clones, around 90% of them seen just once. Sequencing used peripheral blood, obtained on day 0 of AZD1222 vaccination. The receptors here all came from an adult in good health.

J is TRBJ2-1 and V is TRBV11-2, with 8 bases matching TRBD1. The CDR3 has 15 residues. Per the germline V gene, CDR1 is SGHAT and CDR2 is FQNNGV. Germline trimming cut 5 bases from V and 5 bases from J; bases unmatched to any gene: 8. CDR3 region: CASSTGTGPHNEQFF. For the CDR3, the DNA is TGTGCCAGCAGCACCGGGACAGGACCACACAATGAGCAGTTCTTC.

The gene calls are TRBV18 and TRBJ1-2; D may be TRBD1 (5 bases). Trimming took 4 bases from V and 4 from J, leaving 10 bases between them. The CDR3 runs to 13 residues. CDR1 KGHSH and CDR2 LQKENI come from the germline V gene. The CDR3, as DNA: TGTGCCAGCTCACGAGCACAGGCCTATGGCTACACCTTC. Translating it yields CASSRAQAYGYTF. Drawing the rest from reference TRBV18 and TRBJ1-2, the complete variable domain is NAGVMQNPRHLVRRRGQEARLRCSPMKGHSHVYWYRQLPEEGLKFMVYLQKENIIDESGMPKERFSAEFPKEGPSILRIQQVVRGDSAAYFCASSRAQAYGYTFGSGTRLTVV.

The J gene is TRBJ1-6, the V gene TRBV7-2; D is unresolved. Germline lookup yields CDR1 SGHTA and CDR2 FQGNSA. Trimming took off 5 bases at V and 8 bases at J, with 10 bases between the two ends. The CDR3 length is 13 residues. This chain's CDR3 is CASSPRRDSPLHF. CDR3 DNA: TGTGCCAGCAGCCCGCGGAGAGATTCACCCCTCCACTTT.

The chain links TRBV7-2 to TRBJ2-1, with 14 bases lining up with TRBD2. J was trimmed by 10 bases and V by 0 bases; bases with no gene match: 5. The CDR3 length is 16 residues. Looked up from germline, CDR1 is SGHTA and CDR2 is FQGNSA. The CDR3 bases are TGTGCCAGCAGCTTAGCACGACTAGCGGGAGGGGGGGAGCAGTTCTTC. It translates to CASSLARLAGGGEQFF. Full variable domain (remainder filled in from reference TRBV7-2 and TRBJ2-1): GAGVSQSPSNKVTEKGKDVELRCDPISGHTALYWYRQSLGQGLEFLIYFQGNSAPDKSGLPSDRFSAERTGGSVSTLTIQRTQQEDSAVYLCASSLARLAGGGEQFFGPGTRLTVL.

This sequence joins TRBV5-1 and TRBJ2-7; D may correspond to TRBD1 or TRBD2 (5 bases each). The CDR3 totals 15 residues. Germline assignment: CDR1 SGHRS and CDR2 YFSETQ. V lost 5 bases, J lost 0 bases, and 15 bases lay in between. CDR3 bases: TGCGCCAGCAGGAGGGGTGCGGTAAACTCCTACGAGCAGTACTTC. Translation: CASRRGAVNSYEQYF.

The chain uses TRBV27 and TRBJ2-5; D may match TRBD1 or TRBD2 (5 bases each). This CDR3 region has 15 residues. The germline CDR1 and CDR2 sequences are MNHEY and SMNVEV (reference sequence). Trimming removed 5 bases at V and 4 bases at J, with 17 bases between. The CDR3: CASSTGFLGGETQYF. The CDR3 bases are TGTGCCAGCAGTACGGGCTTCCTTGGGGGAGAGACCCAGTACTTC.

As concerns this clone: The sample carries other DNA sequences with the same CDR3. The chain recombines TRBV5-1 with TRBJ2-3; weak D call: TRBD1 (5 bases). Trimming removed 1 base at V and 5 bases at J, with 5 bases between. This CDR3 has 12 residues. Looked up from germline, CDR1 is SGHRS and CDR2 is YFSETQ. CDR3: CASSLRGDTQYF. CDR3 coding DNA: TGCGCCAGCAGCTTGAGGGGAGATACGCAGTATTTT.

The chain is built from TRBV7-9 and TRBJ1-4, with D tentatively TRBD1 (6 bases). The CDR3 sequence is 14 residues long. The V and J ends lost 5 bases and 7 bases respectively, with 14 bases between them. CDR1 and CDR2 (germline): SEHNR, FQNEAQ (reference sequence). The CDR3 sequence is CASSQQGASEKLFF. The CDR3 nucleotides read TGTGCCAGCAGCCAACAGGGAGCGAGTGAAAAACTGTTTTTT.

The chain links TRBV7-2 to TRBJ1-2, with 7 bases that match TRBD1. Trimming took 5 bases from V and 8 from J; bases not matched to a gene: 11. Germline V CDR1 and CDR2: SGHTA, FQGNSA. The length of the CDR3 is 14 residues. The chain's CDR3 is CASSPRDSSMGYTF. CDR3 DNA sequence: TGTGCCAGCAGCCCTAGGGACAGTTCTATGGGCTACACCTTC.

The V gene is TRBV18, the J gene TRBJ1-3, with D possibly TRBD1 on 6 matching bases. The CDR3 contains 15 residues. Trimming left V 3 bases short and J 1 base short, with 10 bases between. The germline gives CDR1 KGHSH, CDR2 LQKENI. Written as DNA, the CDR3 is TGTGCCAGCTCACCGCTACAGGGATCTGGAAACACCATATATTTT. Its protein is CASSPLQGSGNTIYF.

The chain is built from TRBV19 and TRBJ2-7; 8 bases match TRBD1. Germline values: CDR1 LNHDA, CDR2 SQIVND (reference sequence). Trimming at V came to 6 bases and at J to 0 bases, leaving 7 bases not matched to a gene. The CDR3 contains 15 residues. CDR3 sequence (DNA): TGTGCCAGTAGGCCGACAGGGGTCAACTCCTACGAGCAGTACTTC. Translated, it gives CASRPTGVNSYEQYF.

The rearrangement links TRBV27 to TRBJ2-7; 9 positions match TRBD2. This CDR3 contains 14 residues. V dropped 5 bases and J dropped 2; count of bases not matched to a gene: 4. Per germline, CDR1 MNHEY and CDR2 SMNVEV (reference sequence). The CDR3: CASSLASGTYEQYF. The CDR3 region has the DNA TGTGCCAGCAGTCTGGCTAGCGGGACCTACGAGCAGTACTTC.

The chain combines TRBV24-1 with TRBJ2-7; D gene uncertain. The CDR3 has 10 residues. Trimming removed 8 bases from V and 3 bases from J, with 4 bases in between. Germline values: CDR1 KGHDR, CDR2 SFDVKD. The CDR3, as DNA: TGTGCCACCAAGGACTACGAGCAGTACTTC. Translated, it gives CATKDYEQYF.

The J gene is TRBJ1-5, the V gene TRBV3-1 (or the pseudogene TRBV3-2); TRBD1 might be the D (5 bases). The CDR3 is made up of 14 amino acids. Trimming removed 4 bases at V and 7 bases at J, with 14 bases between. Germline loops: CDR1 LGHDT, CDR2 YNNKEL (reference sequence). CDR3 protein: CASSLGQGGQPQHF. In nucleotides, the CDR3 is TGTGCCAGCAGCCTGGGGCAGGGCGGCCAGCCCCAGCATTTT.

The chain has TRBV9 and TRBJ1-6; TRBD1 might be the D (5 bases). The CDR3 length is 15 residues. Germline V lookup: CDR1 SGDLS, CDR2 YYNGEE. Trimming removed 5 bases from V and 5 bases from J, with 14 bases in between. CDR3 sequence: CASRSGTGNNSPLHF. CDR3 coding DNA: TGTGCCAGCAGGTCTGGGACTGGAAATAATTCACCCCTCCACTTT.

The chain joins TRBV10-2 to TRBJ2-1, with D tentatively TRBD2 (7 bases). Trimming pared 3 bases from V and 5 bases from J, leaving 14 bases between. Germline values: CDR1 WSHSY, CDR2 SAAADI. This CDR3 is built from 15 residues. CDR3 amino acids: CASSEGGALNNEQFF. CDR3 bases: TGCGCCAGCAGTGAAGGGGGGGCCTTGAACAATGAGCAGTTCTTC.

V usage is TRBV4-2 and J usage is TRBJ1-1; a weak D match, TRBD1 (5 bases). The CDR3 covers 13 residues. V was cut by 5 bases and J by 7 bases, with 14 bases left in between. Looked up from germline, CDR1 is LGHNA and CDR2 is YNFKEQ. The CDR3 sequence: CASSKPGLNEAFF. The CDR3 DNA is TGTGCCAGCAGCAAACCGGGACTTAATGAAGCTTTCTTT.

This clone appeared a few times. V gene TRBV24-1 combines with J gene TRBJ2-2; either TRBD1 or TRBD2 may fit D (5 bases each). The germline V gene encodes CDR1 KGHDR and CDR2 SFDVKD. The length of the CDR3 is 13 residues. V shed 5 bases and J shed 5 bases, with 8 bases lying between them. CDR3: CATSVGATGELFF. The CDR3 region has the DNA TGTGCCACCAGTGTCGGGGCAACCGGGGAGCTGTTTTTT.

The chain uses TRBV6-5 and TRBJ2-3; tentatively, D is TRBD2 (6 bases). V lost 5 bases and J 2 bases, leaving 14 bases between the germline ends. The CDR3 extends over 15 amino acids. Germline loops: CDR1 MNHEY, CDR2 SVGAGI. CDR3: CASSMRERYTDTQYF. The CDR3, as DNA: TGTGCCAGCAGTATGCGGGAACGATACACAGATACGCAGTATTTT.

This sequence joins TRBV19 and TRBJ2-7; D may be TRBD2 (6 bases). CDR3 length equals 13 residues. The germline V and J ends were trimmed by 4 bases and 5 bases, with 12 bases remaining between them. CDR1 and CDR2 (germline): LNHDA, SQIVND (reference sequence). The CDR3 DNA follows: TGTGCCAGTAGTACGGGACTCCGCAACGAGCAGTACTTC. This codes for CASSTGLRNEQYF.

This clone was observed once. This chain uses TRBV18 with TRBJ2-7; a possible D gene is TRBD2 (6 bases). CDR3 size: 14 residues. Trimming cost V 2 bases and J 2 bases, with 10 bases left between them. Germline CDR1 and CDR2: KGHSH and LQKENI. CDR3 sequence reads: CASSPGTAAYEQYF. CDR3 bases: TGTGCCAGCTCACCAGGGACTGCCGCCTACGAGCAGTACTTC.

This chain connects TRBV19 to TRBJ1-6; TRBD1 matches at 8 bases. V trimming: 4 bases; J trimming: 0 bases; junction bases outside the gene matches: 11. Germline V CDR1 and CDR2: LNHDA, SQIVND (reference sequence). CDR3 length: 19 amino acids. This chain's CDR3 is CASSTARTGSRSYNSPLHF. DNA for the CDR3: TGTGCCAGTAGTACCGCGCGGACAGGGTCTCGCTCCTATAATTCACCCCTCCACTTT. The full variable domain, completed using reference TRBV19 and TRBJ1-6, is DGGITQSPKYLFRKEGQNVTLSCEQNLNHDAMYWYRQDPGQGLRLIYYSQIVNDFQKGDIAEGYSVSREKKESFPLTVTSAQKNPTAFYLCASSTARTGSRSYNSPLHFGNGTRLTVT.

The chain carries TRBV28 and TRBJ1-4, with D unresolved. V dropped 2 bases and J dropped 0 bases, with 4 bases sitting between them. There are 14 residues in the CDR3. The V gene's germline CDR1 is MDHEN and CDR2 SYDVKM. CDR3 coding DNA: TGTGCCAGCAGTTTAGGCGCAACTAATGAAAAACTGTTTTTT. Amino acids: CASSLGATNEKLFF.

V and J are TRBV11-2 and TRBJ2-7; D uncertain. Germline V gene data show CDR1 as SGHAT and CDR2 as FQNNGV. The V and J ends lost 0 bases and 3 bases respectively, with 3 bases between them. This CDR3 contains 12 residues. Here the CDR3 DNA reads TGTGCCAGCAGCTTAGAGGGCTACGAGCAGTACTTC. It codes for CASSLEGYEQYF.

CDR3 loop: CASSENTGVETQYF. In DNA form, the CDR3 reads TGTGCCAGCAGTGAAAACACAGGGGTGGAGACCCAGTACTTC. The gene calls are TRBV25-1 and TRBJ2-5, with 7 bases that match TRBD1. This CDR3 has 14 residues. The V segment lost 2 bases and the J segment 5 bases; nucleotides outside the gene matches: 5. Per germline, CDR1 MGHDK and CDR2 SYGVNS.

The CDR3 sequence is CASWTGGVNQPQHF. The CDR3, as DNA: TGTGCCAGTTGGACAGGGGGCGTCAATCAGCCCCAGCATTTT. The rearrangement joins TRBV19 to TRBJ1-5; 11 bases map to TRBD1. The germline V gene encodes CDR1 LNHDA and CDR2 SQIVND (reference sequence). Unmatched junction bases numbered 3, after V lost 8 bases and J lost 3 bases. This CDR3 has 14 amino acids.

The chain is built from TRBV3-1 (or the pseudogene TRBV3-2) and TRBJ2-7, with a tentative D call TRBD2 (5 bases). Germline V gene data show CDR1 as LGHDT and CDR2 as YNNKEL (reference sequence). The CDR3 has 14 amino acids. V lost 5 bases and J 2 bases, leaving 13 bases between the germline ends. CDR3 nucleotide sequence: TGTGCCAGCAGCTCGAGGGCAGGAGCCTACGAGCAGTACTTC. It yields the protein CASSSRAGAYEQYF.

The CDR3 here is CASSLGGRAPITNEQFF. In nucleotides, the CDR3 is TGTGCCAGCAGCTTAGGGGGGAGGGCCCCTATAACCAATGAGCAGTTCTTC. The chain carries TRBV7-9 and TRBJ2-1, with TRBD2 identical over 7 bases. CDR1 SEHNR and CDR2 FQNEAQ come from the germline V gene (reference sequence). This CDR3 is built from 17 residues. The V gene end was trimmed by 1 base and the J gene end by 6 bases; junction bases not matched to a gene: 12.

The chain joins TRBV28 to TRBJ2-5; TRBD2 agrees at 11 bases. V was pared by 5 bases and J by 3 bases, with 11 bases of the junction left unmatched. Germline lookup yields CDR1 MDHEN and CDR2 SYDVKM. This CDR3 has 17 amino acids. CDR3 in amino acids: CASSAGLAGGEKETQYF. In nucleotides, the CDR3 is TGTGCCAGCAGTGCTGGACTAGCGGGCGGGGAAAAAGAGACCCAGTACTTC.